Each of the 14 T cell receptor beta chains below was sequenced from the same sample in a study of blood T cell repertoires in COVID-19. The assay was immunoSEQ multiplex PCR, and TCRdb's table has in-frame clones only and misses some. The data contain roughly 200,000 clones, around 80% of them singletons. The sequencing input was peripheral blood. The receptors originated from a woman between 70 and 85 years old with acute or convalescent COVID-19.

V usage is TRBV4-2 and J usage is TRBJ2-4, with 10 bases matching TRBD2. The junction had 18 bases not matched to a gene; V was cut back by 6 bases and J by 1 base. CDR3 length: 20 amino acids. Germline-derived CDR1 and CDR2 are LGHNA and YNFKEQ. The CDR3 DNA reads TGTGCCAGCAGGGACTACGGGGCTAGCGGGAGAGTAGGGGCCAAAAACATTCAGTACTTC. Protein: CASRDYGASGRVGAKNIQYF.

V usage is TRBV6-4 and J usage is TRBJ2-2; 7 positions agree with TRBD1. Germline values: CDR1 MRHNA, CDR2 SNTAGT. CDR3 length: 14 amino acids. With 8 bases clipped from V and 5 bases from J, the junction kept 8 bases outside the gene matches. Written as DNA, the CDR3 is TGTGCCAGCCAAGGGGAACAGGGGACCGGGGAGCTGTTTTTT. This gives the protein CASQGEQGTGELFF.

This chain joins TRBV11-2 and TRBJ2-1; 7 bases align to TRBD2. J was trimmed by 8 bases and V by 6 bases; bases with no gene match: 13. CDR3 size: 15 residues. In germline, CDR1 is SGHAT, CDR2 FQNNGV. The CDR3 bases are TGTGCCAGCAGACGCCCTCCCGGGGGGTTCGATGAGCAGTTCTTC. Protein sequence: CASRRPPGGFDEQFF.

The genes are TRBV7-3 and TRBJ2-1; TRBD2 matches 14 bases. The germline V gene has CDR1 SGHTA and CDR2 FQGTGA. This CDR3 comprises 16 residues. With 3 bases clipped from V and 8 bases from J, the junction kept 6 bases outside the gene matches. The CDR3 region has the DNA TGTGCCAGCAGCTTGACTAGCGGGAGGGCCGGAGATGAGCAGTTCTTC. Its translation is CASSLTSGRAGDEQFF.

This rearrangement joins TRBV21-1 to TRBJ2-7; the table gives TRBD1 as D, unverified against the DNA. TRBV21-1 is a recognized pseudogene. This CDR3 has 13 amino acids. The CDR3 bases are TGTGCCAGCGGACAGGGGACCCCCTACGAGCAGTACTTC. It encodes CASGQGTPYEQYF.

CDR3 nucleotides: TGTGCCAGCAGCCAAGACCGTGGGGACAGGGGAAAAGAGACCCAGTACTTC. Translation gives CASSQDRGDRGKETQYF. The J gene is TRBJ2-5, the V gene TRBV3-1 (or the pseudogene TRBV3-2); 10 positions match TRBD1. V was clipped by 0 bases and J by 3 bases; unmatched bases: 7. The germline V gene encodes CDR1 LGHDT and CDR2 YNNKEL (reference sequence). The CDR3 spans 17 residues.

V usage is TRBV28 and J usage is TRBJ2-1, with D perhaps TRBD2 (5 bases). The ends were cut back, 5 bases at V and 0 bases at J, with 14 bases in the middle. The germline gives CDR1 MDHEN, CDR2 SYDVKM. The CDR3 runs 16 residues. The DNA of the CDR3 is TGTGCCAGCAGTATACCCCGGGGAAGCTCCTACAATGAGCAGTTCTTC. It encodes CASSIPRGSSYNEQFF.

V gene TRBV6-1 combines with J gene TRBJ2-5, with D uncertain. The CDR3 totals 14 residues. Germline V CDR1 and CDR2: MNHNS, SASEGT. The germline V and J ends were trimmed by 0 bases and 5 bases, with 10 bases remaining between them. CDR3 in amino acids: CASSEAPGRETQYF. Here the CDR3 DNA reads TGTGCCAGCAGTGAAGCCCCAGGAAGGGAGACCCAGTACTTC.

This chain joins TRBV27 and TRBJ2-1, with 7 bases identical to TRBD2. The germline gives CDR1 MNHEY, CDR2 SMNVEV (reference sequence). Trimming took 3 bases from V and 4 from J; bases not matched to a gene: 9. The CDR3 is made up of 16 amino acids. CDR3 nucleotides: TGTGCCAGCAGTTTTGCAGCTAGCGGCCTATACAATGAGCAGTTCTTC. This translates into CASSFAASGLYNEQFF.

J is TRBJ2-3 and V is TRBV10-1; D gene ambiguous. The length of the CDR3 is 13 residues. Germline V lookup: CDR1 WNHNN, CDR2 SYGVQD (reference sequence). With 3 bases removed from V and 2 bases from J, the gap between germline ends came to 6 bases. CDR3: CASSEQITDTQYF. As DNA, the CDR3 is TGCGCCAGCAGTGAACAGATCACAGATACGCAGTATTTT.

The J gene is TRBJ1-4, the V gene TRBV20-1; a possible D gene is TRBD1 (5 bases). Germline V CDR1 and CDR2: DFQATT, SNEGSKA (reference sequence). V was pared by 3 bases and J by 3 bases, with 11 bases between. This CDR3 is 14 amino acids long. The CDR3 here is CSASAAGSNEKLFF. The CDR3 DNA follows: TGCAGTGCTAGTGCGGCAGGGTCTAATGAAAAACTGTTTTTT.

The chain combines TRBV7-2 with TRBJ2-3; 10 nucleotides agree with TRBD2. CDR3 length: 14 residues. Losses at the gene ends were 9 bases for V and 5 bases for J; bases not matched to a gene: 8. The germline V gene has CDR1 SGHTA and CDR2 FQGNSA. CDR3 region: CASTSGNRRDTQYF. Written as DNA, the CDR3 is TGTGCCAGTACTAGCGGGAATAGGAGAGATACGCAGTATTTT.

This sequence joins TRBV5-1 and TRBJ2-1; 7 bases are shared with TRBD1. V shed 5 bases, J shed 2 bases, and the junction held 4 bases outside the gene matches. Germline V gives CDR1 SGHRS, CDR2 YFSETQ. The CDR3 is 14 amino acids. The CDR3 spells CASRKGTAYNEQFF. In DNA, the CDR3 is TGCGCCAGCAGAAAAGGGACAGCCTACAATGAGCAGTTCTTC.

V is TRBV6-4 and J is TRBJ2-2; 9 nucleotides match TRBD1. The CDR3 runs to 16 residues. Germline trimming cut 0 bases from V and 4 bases from J; bases unmatched to any gene: 3. Germline V gene data show CDR1 as MRHNA and CDR2 as SNTAGT. CDR3 region: CASSDSGQGPTGELFF. The CDR3 bases are TGTGCCAGCAGTGACTCGGGACAGGGTCCCACCGGGGAGCTGTTTTTT.